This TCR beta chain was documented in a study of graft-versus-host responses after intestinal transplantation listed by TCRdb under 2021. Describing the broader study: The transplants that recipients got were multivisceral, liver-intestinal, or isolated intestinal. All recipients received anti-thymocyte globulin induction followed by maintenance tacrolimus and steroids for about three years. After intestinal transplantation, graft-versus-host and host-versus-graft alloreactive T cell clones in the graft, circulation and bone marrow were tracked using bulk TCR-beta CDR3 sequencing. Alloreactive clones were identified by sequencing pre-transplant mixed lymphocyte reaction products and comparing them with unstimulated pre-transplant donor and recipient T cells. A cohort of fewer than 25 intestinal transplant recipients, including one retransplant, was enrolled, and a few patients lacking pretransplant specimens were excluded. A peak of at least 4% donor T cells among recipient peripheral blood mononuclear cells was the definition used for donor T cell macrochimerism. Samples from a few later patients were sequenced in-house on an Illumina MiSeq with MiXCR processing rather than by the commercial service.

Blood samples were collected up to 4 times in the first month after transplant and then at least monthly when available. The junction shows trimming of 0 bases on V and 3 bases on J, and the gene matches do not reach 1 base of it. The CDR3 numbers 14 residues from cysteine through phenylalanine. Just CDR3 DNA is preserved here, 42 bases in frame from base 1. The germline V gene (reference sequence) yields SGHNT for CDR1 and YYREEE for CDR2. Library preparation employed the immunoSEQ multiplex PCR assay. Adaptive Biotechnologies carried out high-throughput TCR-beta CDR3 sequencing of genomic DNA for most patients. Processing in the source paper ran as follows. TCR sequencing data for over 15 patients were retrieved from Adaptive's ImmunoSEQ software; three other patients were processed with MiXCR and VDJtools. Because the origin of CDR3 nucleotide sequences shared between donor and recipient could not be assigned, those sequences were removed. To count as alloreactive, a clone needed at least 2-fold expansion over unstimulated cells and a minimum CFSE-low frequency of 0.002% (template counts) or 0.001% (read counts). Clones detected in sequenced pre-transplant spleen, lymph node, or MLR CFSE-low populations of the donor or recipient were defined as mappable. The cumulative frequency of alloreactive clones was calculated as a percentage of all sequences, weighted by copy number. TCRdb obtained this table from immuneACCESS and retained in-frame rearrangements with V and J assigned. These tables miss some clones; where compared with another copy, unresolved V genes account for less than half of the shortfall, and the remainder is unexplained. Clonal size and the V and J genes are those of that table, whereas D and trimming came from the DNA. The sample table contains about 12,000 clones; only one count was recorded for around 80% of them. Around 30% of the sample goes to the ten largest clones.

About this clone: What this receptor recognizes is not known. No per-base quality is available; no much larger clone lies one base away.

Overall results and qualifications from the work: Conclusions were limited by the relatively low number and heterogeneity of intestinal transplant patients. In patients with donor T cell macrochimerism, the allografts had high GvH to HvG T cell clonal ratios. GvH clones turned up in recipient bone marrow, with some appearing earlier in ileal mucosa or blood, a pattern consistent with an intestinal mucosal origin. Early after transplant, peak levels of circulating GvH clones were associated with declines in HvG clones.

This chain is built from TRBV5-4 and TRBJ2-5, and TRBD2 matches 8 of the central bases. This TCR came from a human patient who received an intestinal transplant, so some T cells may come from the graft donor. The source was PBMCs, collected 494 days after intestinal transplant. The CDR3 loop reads CASSLELAEETQYF. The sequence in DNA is TGTGCCAGCAGCTTGGAACTAGCGGAAGAGACCCAGTACTTC.